This T cell receptor (beta chain) came from a study of immune characterization of retroperitoneal liposarcoma. The CDR3 loop spans 16 amino acids. The V and J ends lost 1 base and 5 bases, in that order; junction bases with no gene match: 6. Germline CDR1 SGHTA, CDR2 FQGTGA. A single record per CDR3 protein comes from TCRdb applying MiXCR to the PCR reads. Of 7,500 to 8,500 distinct CDR3 sequences listed, over 40% were seen once; the top ten hold approximately 15%. The clonotype was recovered from a male donor with retroperitoneal liposarcoma. The material sequenced was tumor tissue. The genes are TRBV7-3 and TRBJ2-2, with 8 positions matching TRBD2. The CDR3 sequence is CASSLNGGLETGELFF. CDR3 DNA sequence: TGTGCCAGCAGCTTAAATGGGGGACTAGAGACCGGGGAGCTGTTTTTT.